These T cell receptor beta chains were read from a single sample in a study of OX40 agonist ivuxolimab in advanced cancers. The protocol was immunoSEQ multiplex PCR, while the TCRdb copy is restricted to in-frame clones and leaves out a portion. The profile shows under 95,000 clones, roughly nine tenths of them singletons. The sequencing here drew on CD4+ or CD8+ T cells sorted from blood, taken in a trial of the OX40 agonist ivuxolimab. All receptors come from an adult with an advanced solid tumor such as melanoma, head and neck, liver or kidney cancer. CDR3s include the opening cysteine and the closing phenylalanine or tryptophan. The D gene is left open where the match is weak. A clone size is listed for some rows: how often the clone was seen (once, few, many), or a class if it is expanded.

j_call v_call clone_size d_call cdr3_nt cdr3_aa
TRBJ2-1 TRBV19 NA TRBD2 TGTGCCACCAGAAAACTAGCGGCCAACTACAATGAGCAGTTCTTC CATRKLAANYNEQFF
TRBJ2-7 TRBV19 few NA TGTGCCAGTAGGGCCGGGCGCGAGCAGTACTTC CASRAGREQYF
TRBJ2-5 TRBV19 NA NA TGTGCCAGTAGTATAGCGGGGAAAGAGACCCAGTACTTC CASSIAGKETQYF
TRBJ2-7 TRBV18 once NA TGTGCCAGCTCACCACGGCAGGGGACCTACGAGCAGTACTTC CASSPRQGTYEQYF
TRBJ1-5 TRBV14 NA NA TGTGCCAGCAGCCAAGAGGAGTATCAGCCCCAGCATTTT CASSQEEYQPQHF
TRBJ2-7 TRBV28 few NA TGTGCCAGCAGTTTACTAAACCCACAGGGGCAGTACTTC CASSLLNPQGQYF
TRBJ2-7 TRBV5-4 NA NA TGTGCCAGCAGCTCCCGGACACCCAGCTCCTACGAGCAGTACTTC CASSSRTPSSYEQYF
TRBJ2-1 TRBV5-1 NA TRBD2 TGCGCCAGCACGGCACTAGCGGGAGGCTACAATGAGCAGTTCTTC CASTALAGGYNEQFF
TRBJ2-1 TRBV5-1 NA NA TGCGCCAGCAGCTTCATCGGGGGTTCCTACAATGAGCAGTTCTTC CASSFIGGSYNEQFF
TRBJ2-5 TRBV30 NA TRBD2 TGTGCCTGGACACTAGCGGTGGGGACCCAGTACTTC CAWTLAVGTQYF
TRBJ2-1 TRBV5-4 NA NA TGTGCCAGCAGCGGGCAGGGCCGAGGGTTCAATGAGCAGTTCTTC CASSGQGRGFNEQFF
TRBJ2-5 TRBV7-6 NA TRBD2 TGTGCCAGCAGCTCCGGACTAGCGGGAGGAATAGAGACCCAGTACTTC CASSSGLAGGIETQYF
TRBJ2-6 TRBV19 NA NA TGTGCCAGTAGTATAGATAAGACGGGGGGGGCCAACGTCCTGACTTTC CASSIDKTGGANVLTF
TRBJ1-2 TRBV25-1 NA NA TGTGCCAGCAGTGGAAGAGTAAAAGGAACTAACTATGGCTACACCTTC CASSGRVKGTNYGYTF
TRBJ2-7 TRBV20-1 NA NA TGCAGTGCTAGCCACAGGGACGAGCAGTACTTC CSASHRDEQYF
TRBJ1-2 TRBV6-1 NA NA TGTGCCAGCAGTACGAACAATAACTATGGCTACACCTTC CASSTNNNYGYTF
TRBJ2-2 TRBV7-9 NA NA TGTGCCAGCAGCCCCCCTTCTATGTCCACCGGGGAGCTGTTTTTT CASSPPSMSTGELFF
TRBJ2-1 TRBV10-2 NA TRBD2 TGCGCCAGCAGTCCACTAGCGGGGGGGCCAAGTGAGCAGTTCTTC CASSPLAGGPSEQFF
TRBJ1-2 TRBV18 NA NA TGTGCCAGCTCACCAACGACGGCAGGCGCCTATGGCTACACCTTC CASSPTTAGAYGYTF
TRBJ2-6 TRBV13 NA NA TGTGCCAGCAGCTTAGAGACAGGGGCCAACGTCCTGACTTTC CASSLETGANVLTF
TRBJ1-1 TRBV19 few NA TGTGCCAGTAGTGCGACAGAAGCTTTCTTT CASSATEAFF
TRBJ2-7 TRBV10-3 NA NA TGTGCCATCAGTGAGTCGGGCTACGAGCAGTACTTC CAISESGYEQYF
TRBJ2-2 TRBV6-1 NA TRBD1 TGTGCCAGCAAGATGGACAGGGTTGCCGGGGAGCTGTTTTTT CASKMDRVAGELFF
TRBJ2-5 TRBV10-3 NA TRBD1 TGTGCCATCAGGGGGGACAGACGAGAGACCCAGTACTTC CAIRGDRRETQYF
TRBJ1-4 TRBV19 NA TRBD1 TGTGCCAGTAGTATCCACAGGGGTGGCGGATACGAAAAACTGTTTTTT CASSIHRGGGYEKLFF
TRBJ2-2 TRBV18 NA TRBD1 TGTGCCAGCTCACAGGACAGGGTCACCGGGGAGCTGTTTTTT CASSQDRVTGELFF
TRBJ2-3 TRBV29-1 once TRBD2 TGCAGCGTTGAAAGCGGGGGGGCCGGTACGCAGTATTTT CSVESGGAGTQYF
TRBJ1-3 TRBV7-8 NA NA TGTGCCAGCAGCTCAACAGGGTGGTCTGGAAACACCATATATTTT CASSSTGWSGNTIYF
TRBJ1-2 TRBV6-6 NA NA TGTGCCAGCAGTTGGGGAAATGGCTACACCTTC CASSWGNGYTF
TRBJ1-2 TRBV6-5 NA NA TGTGCCAGCAGTGACTTGAACGACAGGAGAGGTGGCTACACCTTC CASSDLNDRRGGYTF
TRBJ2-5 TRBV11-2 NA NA TGTGCCAGCAGCTTGGAGGGGGCAGATCAAGAGACCCAGTACTTC CASSLEGADQETQYF
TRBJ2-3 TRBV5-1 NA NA TGCGCCAGCAGCTTGGATTGGGGAAGCACAGATACGCAGTATTTT CASSLDWGSTDTQYF
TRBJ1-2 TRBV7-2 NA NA TGTGCCAGCAGCTTAGCAACAGGTAGAAGCTATGGCTACACCTTC CASSLATGRSYGYTF
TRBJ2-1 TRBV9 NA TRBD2 TGTGCCAGCAGGGAGAGCGGGGGGGCGAATGAGCAGTTCTTC CASRESGGANEQFF
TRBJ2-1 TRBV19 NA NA TGTGCCAGTACTATACAAGATGAGCAGTTCTTC CASTIQDEQFF
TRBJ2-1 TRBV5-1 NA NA TGCGCCAGCAGCTTGGCAGGGAATGAGCAGTTCTTC CASSLAGNEQFF
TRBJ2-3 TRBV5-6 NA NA TGTGCCAGCAGCCCGGTGGACAGTAGAGATACGCAGTATTTT CASSPVDSRDTQYF
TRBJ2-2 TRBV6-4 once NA TGTGCCAGCAGTCCGAGCCCTCCGCCCGGGGAGCTGTTTTTT CASSPSPPPGELFF
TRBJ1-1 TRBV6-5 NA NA TGTGCCAGCAGTTACTCTGGCGGGAGGACTGAAGCTTTCTTT CASSYSGGRTEAFF
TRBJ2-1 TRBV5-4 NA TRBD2 TGTGCCAGCAGCCCCAGAGCGGGAAGCTCCTACAATGAGCAGTTCTTC CASSPRAGSSYNEQFF
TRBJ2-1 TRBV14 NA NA TGTGCCAGCAGCCTCTTGGGGACTCCTAGGTACAATGAGCAGTTCTTC CASSLLGTPRYNEQFF
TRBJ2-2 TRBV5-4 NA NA TGTGCCAGCAGCCCTGGGGCAGGCGGGGAGCTGTTTTTT CASSPGAGGELFF
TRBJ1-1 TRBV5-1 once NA TGCGCCAGCAGCCGGGGGGGCCTGGGGGGTGAAGCTTTCTTT CASSRGGLGGEAFF
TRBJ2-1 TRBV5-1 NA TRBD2 TGCGCCAGCAATAAGGCTAGCGGGAATTCCTACAATGAGCAGTTCTTC CASNKASGNSYNEQFF
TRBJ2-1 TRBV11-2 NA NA TGTGCCAGCAGCTTATTGTCCCAGGGTGAGCAGTTCTTC CASSLLSQGEQFF
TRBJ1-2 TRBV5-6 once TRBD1 TGTGCCAGCAGTGGAGCGGGACAGGTGACTGGAGGCTACACCTTC CASSGAGQVTGGYTF
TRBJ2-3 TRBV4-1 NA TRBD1 TGCGCCAGCAGCCAAGACGTCAGGGGGACAGATACGCAGTATTTT CASSQDVRGTDTQYF
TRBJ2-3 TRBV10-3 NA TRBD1 TGTGCCATCAGTGAGAACAGGGGGAACACAGATACGCAGTATTTT CAISENRGNTDTQYF
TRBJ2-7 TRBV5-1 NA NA TGCGCCAGCAGCGGAGGATTCTCCTACGAGCAGTACTTC CASSGGFSYEQYF
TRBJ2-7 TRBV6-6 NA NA TGTGCCAGCAGTCGGGGACTTCTCTACGAGCAGTACTTC CASSRGLLYEQYF